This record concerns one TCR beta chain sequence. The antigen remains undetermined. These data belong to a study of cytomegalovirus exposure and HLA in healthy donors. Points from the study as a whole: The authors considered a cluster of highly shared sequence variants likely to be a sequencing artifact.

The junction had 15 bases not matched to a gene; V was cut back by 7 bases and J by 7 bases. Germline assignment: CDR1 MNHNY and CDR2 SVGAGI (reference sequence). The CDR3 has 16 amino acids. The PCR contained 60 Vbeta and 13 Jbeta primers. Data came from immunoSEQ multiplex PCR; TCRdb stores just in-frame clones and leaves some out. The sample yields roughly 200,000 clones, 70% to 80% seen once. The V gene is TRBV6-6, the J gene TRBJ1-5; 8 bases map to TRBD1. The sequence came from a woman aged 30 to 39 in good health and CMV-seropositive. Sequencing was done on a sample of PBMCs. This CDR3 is CASISARGQGGQPQHF. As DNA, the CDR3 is TGTGCCAGCATTTCAGCCCGAGGACAGGGTGGCCAGCCCCAGCATTTT.